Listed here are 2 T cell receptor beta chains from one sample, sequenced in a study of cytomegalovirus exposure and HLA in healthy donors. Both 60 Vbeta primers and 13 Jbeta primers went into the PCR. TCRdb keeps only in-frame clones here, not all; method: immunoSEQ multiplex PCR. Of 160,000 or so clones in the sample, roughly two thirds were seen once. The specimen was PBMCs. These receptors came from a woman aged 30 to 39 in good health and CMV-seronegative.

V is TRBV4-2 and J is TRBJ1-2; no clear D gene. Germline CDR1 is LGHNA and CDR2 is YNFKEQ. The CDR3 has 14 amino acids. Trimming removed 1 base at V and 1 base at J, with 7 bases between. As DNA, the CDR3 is TGTGCCAGCAGCCAAGGGGAGGTTAACTATGGCTACACCTTC. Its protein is CASSQGEVNYGYTF.

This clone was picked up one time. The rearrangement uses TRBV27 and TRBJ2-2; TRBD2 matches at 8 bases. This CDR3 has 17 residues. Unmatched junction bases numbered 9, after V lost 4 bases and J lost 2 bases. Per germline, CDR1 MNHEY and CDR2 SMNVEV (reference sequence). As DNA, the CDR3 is TGTGCCAGCAGTTACACCGGGACTAGGGCCAACACCGGGGAGCTGTTTTTT. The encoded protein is CASSYTGTRANTGELFF.